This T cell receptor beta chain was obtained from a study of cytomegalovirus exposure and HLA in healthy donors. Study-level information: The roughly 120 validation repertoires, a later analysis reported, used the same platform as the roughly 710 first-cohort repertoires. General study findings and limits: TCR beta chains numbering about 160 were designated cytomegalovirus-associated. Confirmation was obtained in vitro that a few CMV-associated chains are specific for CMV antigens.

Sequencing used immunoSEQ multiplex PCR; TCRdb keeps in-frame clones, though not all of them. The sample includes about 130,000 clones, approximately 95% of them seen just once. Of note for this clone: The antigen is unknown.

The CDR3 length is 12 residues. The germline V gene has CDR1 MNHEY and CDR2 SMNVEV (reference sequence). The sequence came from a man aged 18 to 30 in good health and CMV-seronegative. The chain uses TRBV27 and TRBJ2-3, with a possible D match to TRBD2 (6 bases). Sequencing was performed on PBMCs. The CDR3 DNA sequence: TGTGTCACGCGCGGGGCGGCGGATACGCAGTATTTT. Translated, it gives CVTRGAADTQYF.